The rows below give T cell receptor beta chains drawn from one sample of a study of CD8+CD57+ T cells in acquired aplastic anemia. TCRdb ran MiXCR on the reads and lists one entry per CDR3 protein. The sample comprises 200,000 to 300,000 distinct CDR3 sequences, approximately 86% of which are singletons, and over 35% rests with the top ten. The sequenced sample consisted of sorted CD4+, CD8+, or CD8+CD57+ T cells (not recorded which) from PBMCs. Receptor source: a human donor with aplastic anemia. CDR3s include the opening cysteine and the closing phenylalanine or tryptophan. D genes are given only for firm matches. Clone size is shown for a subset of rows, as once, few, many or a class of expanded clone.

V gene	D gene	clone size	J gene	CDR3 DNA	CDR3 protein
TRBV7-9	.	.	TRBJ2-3	TGTGCCAGCAGCTTAGGCTCAACTAATGAAAAACTGTTT	CASSLGSTNEKLF
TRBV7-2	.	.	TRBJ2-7	TGTGCCAGCAGCATTGATCTAGACGGCACAGCCCTTTCCCAGTACTTC	CASSIDLDGTALSQYF
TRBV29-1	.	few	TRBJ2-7	TGCAGCGTTGAGAACGAGCAGTACTTC	CSVENEQYF
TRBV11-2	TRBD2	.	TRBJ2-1	TGTGCCAGCAGCTTCGGGATAGCGGGACCTACGAATGAGCAGTTCTTC	CASSFGIAGPTNEQFF
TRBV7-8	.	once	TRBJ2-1	TGTGCCAGCAGCCACCCGACAGCCTATGAGCAGTACGTCCAGTTCTTC	CASSHPTAYEQYVQFF
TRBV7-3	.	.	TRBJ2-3	TGTGCCAGCAGCTCCGCGGGACGTCCCTATACACAGTATTTT	CASSSAGRPYTQYF
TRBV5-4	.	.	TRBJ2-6	TGTGCCAGCAGCTTGGAGAGGGACGACGGGGCCAACGTCCTGACTTTC	CASSLERDDGANVLTF
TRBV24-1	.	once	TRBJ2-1	TGTGCCGATGAGGTGGACAATGAGCAGTTCTTC	CADEVDNEQFF
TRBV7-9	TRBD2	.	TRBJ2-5	TGTGCCAGCAGCAGTGGAAGAAGCGGGGGGAGCGATGACTTC	CASSSGRSGGSDDF
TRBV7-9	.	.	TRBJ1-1	TGTGCCAGCAGCTTCGATGTGGGAGGGAACACGCAGGATTTCTTT	CASSFDVGGNTQDFF
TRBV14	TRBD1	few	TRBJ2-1	TGTGCCAGCAGCCCCGGACAGGACAACTACAATGAGCAGTTCTTC	CASSPGQDNYNEQFF
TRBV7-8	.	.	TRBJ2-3	TGTGCCAGCAGCTTAGCGGGAGATCGGAAAACGCAGTATTTT	CASSLAGDRKTQYF
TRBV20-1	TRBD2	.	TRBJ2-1	TGCAGTGCTGACAAGACTAGCGGGGGAATCGATGAGCAGTTCTTC	CSADKTSGGIDEQFF
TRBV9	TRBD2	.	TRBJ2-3	TGTGCCAGCAGCGTTAAGACTAAGACTAGCGGGAGATTTGGCACAGATACGCAGTATTTT	CASSVKTKTSGRFGTDTQYF
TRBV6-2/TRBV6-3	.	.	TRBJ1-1	TGTGCCAGCAGTTACGAGGGTGACACTGAAGCTTTCTTT	CASSYEGDTEAFF
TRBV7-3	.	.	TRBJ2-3	TGTGCTAGCAGCTCATCACATACGCAGTATTTT	CASSSSHTQYF
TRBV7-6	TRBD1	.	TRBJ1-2	TGTGCCAGCAGCCCCAGGGGGCGCGAAGGGAACACTATCTACACCTTC	CASSPRGREGNTIYTF
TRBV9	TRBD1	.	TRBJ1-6	TGTGCCAGCAGCGGGGGGGGCCGACAGGGAGGAAACACCCTCCACTTT	CASSGGGRQGGNTLHF
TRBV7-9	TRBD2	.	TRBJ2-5	TGTGCCAGCAGTACCCCGGGACTACCTCAAGAGACCCAGTACTTC	CASSTPGLPQETQYF
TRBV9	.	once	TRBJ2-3	TGTGCCAGCAGCTCCGGGGCCGCAGATACGCAGTATTTT	CASSSGAADTQYF
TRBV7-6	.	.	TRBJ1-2	TGTGCCAGCAGCTTAGCCCCCACAGATACGCAGGATTTTACCTTC	CASSLAPTDTQDFTF
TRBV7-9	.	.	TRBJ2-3	TGTGCCAGCAGCTTAGGCCAGTTCAGAGGAGATACGCAGTATTTT	CASSLGQFRGDTQYF
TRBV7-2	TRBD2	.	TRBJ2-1	TGTGCCAGCAGCTTAACGAAGCGGGGGTACTTTAATAGCCAGTTCTTC	CASSLTKRGYFNSQFF
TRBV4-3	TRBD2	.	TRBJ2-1	TGCGCCAGCAGCCAATCCCCGGGACTAGGGGCGGGCAATGAGCAGTTCTTC	CASSQSPGLGAGNEQFF
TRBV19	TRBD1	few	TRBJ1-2	TGTGCCAGTAGTCCGACAGGGGGAGACTATGGCTACACCTTC	CASSPTGGDYGYTF
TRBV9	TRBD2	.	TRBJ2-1	TGTGCCAGCAGCTTGGGGGAGGGCGGCTATAATTCACAGTTCTTC	CASSLGEGGYNSQFF
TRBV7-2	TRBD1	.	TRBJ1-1	TGTGCCAGCAGCTCTGAGGGGACAGCCTACACTGAAGCTTTCTTT	CASSSEGTAYTEAFF
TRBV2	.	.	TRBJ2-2	TGTGCCACCAGGATGGCAGGGGCCGGTGCGCAGTTTTTT	CATRMAGAGAQFF
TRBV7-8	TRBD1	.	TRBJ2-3	TGTGCCAGCAGCTTTCGTCCAGACGGGACAGCCCTTACGCAGTATTTT	CASSFRPDGTALTQYF
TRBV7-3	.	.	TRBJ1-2	TGTGCCAGCTCGGTCCAACACTATGGCTACACCTTC	CASSVQHYGYTF
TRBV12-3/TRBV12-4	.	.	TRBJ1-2	TGTGCCAGCAGCCATGACGAGGAGAATGGCTACACCTTC	CASSHDEENGYTF
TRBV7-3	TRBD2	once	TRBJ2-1	TGTGCCAGCAGCGAATCTAGCGGGGGGCTATACGATGAGCAGTTCTTC	CASSESSGGLYDEQFF
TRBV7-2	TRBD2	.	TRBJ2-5	TGTGCCAGCCGCGGAGCGGGAGAGACCCATACGTTC	CASRGAGETHTF
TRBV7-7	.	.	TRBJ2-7	TGTGCCAGCAGCACGGCTTCAGGGATACGAGCAGAACTTTACTTC	CASSTASGIRAELYF
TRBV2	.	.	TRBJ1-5	TGTGCCAGCGGGGACGCGGGGACTAATACGCAGCATTTT	CASGDAGTNTQHF
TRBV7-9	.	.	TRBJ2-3	TGTGCCTACAGCGTAGGTTCCGACACGCAGTATTTT	CAYSVGSDTQYF
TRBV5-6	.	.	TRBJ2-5	TGTGCCAGCAGCTTTACAGGTCCCGGGGAGACCCAGTACTTC	CASSFTGPGETQYF
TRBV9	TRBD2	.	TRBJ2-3	TGTGCCAGCGGGCCCTGGACTAGAGGTACGCAGTATTTT	CASGPWTRGTQYF
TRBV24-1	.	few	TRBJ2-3	TGTGCCACCAGTGGATCTAGCACAGATACGCAGTATTTT	CATSGSSTDTQYF
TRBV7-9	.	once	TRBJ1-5	TGTGCCAGCAGCTATGCAGGCAGGGAGCCCCAGCATTTT	CASSYAGREPQHF
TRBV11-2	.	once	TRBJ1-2	TGTGCCAGCAGCTGGGGAGGAGGGCCGAAGGATGGCTACACCTTC	CASSWGGGPKDGYTF
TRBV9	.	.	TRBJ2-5	TGTGCCAGTCGTGGGGGGGCGAAGACTCAGTACTTC	CASRGGAKTQYF
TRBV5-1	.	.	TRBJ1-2	TGCGCCAGCAGCTTGGAGGCAGGATCTACTAACTATGGCTACACCTTC	CASSLEAGSTNYGYTF
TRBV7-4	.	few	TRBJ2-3	.	CASSVLGGLAQAHF
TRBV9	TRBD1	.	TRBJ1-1	TGTGCCAGCAGCGGAGGGGGACAGAGCACAGATACGCCTGAAGCTTTCTTT	CASSGGGQSTDTPEAFF
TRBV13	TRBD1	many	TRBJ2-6	TGTGCCAGCAGCTTAGACCGGGACAGGGGGGCCTCTGGGGCCAACGTCCTGACTTTC	CASSLDRDRGASGANVLTF
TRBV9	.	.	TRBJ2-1	TGTGCCAGCAGTGCTGGGGGTATCGATGTGCAGTTGTTC	CASSAGGIDVQLF
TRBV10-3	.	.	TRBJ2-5	TGTGCCATCAGTCGAACCGCCGCAGAGACCCAGTACTTC	CAISRTAAETQYF